Listed here are 8 T cell receptor beta chains from one sample, sequenced in a study of CD8+ T cells in alopecia areata. Extracted RNA was reverse transcribed, and the resulting cDNA served as sequencing template. Measured with immunoSEQ multiplex PCR; TCRdb has only the in-frame clones, and not every one. The table lists about 150,000 clones, over 45% of them singletons. What was sequenced was CD4+ T cells sorted from blood. These receptors originate from a human donor with alopecia areata.

The chain has TRBV7-2 and TRBJ1-4, with 8 bases matching TRBD1. V was pared by 5 bases and J by 4 bases, with 3 bases of the junction left unmatched. Germline V gene lookup returns CDR1 SGHTA and CDR2 FQGNSA. CDR3 length: 14 residues. CDR3 in amino acids: CASSIRGLNEKLFF. Here the CDR3 DNA reads TGTGCCAGCAGCATCAGGGGGCTTAATGAAAAACTGTTTTTT. The full variable domain, with the rest looked up from reference TRBV7-2 and TRBJ1-4, is GAGVSQSPSNKVTEKGKDVELRCDPISGHTALYWYRQSLGQGLEFLIYFQGNSAPDKSGLPSDRFSAERTGGSVSTLTIQRTQQEDSAVYLCASSIRGLNEKLFFGSGTQLSVL.

This clone has just a few counts. This chain connects TRBV23-1 to TRBJ1-5; D remains ambiguous. TRBV23-1 is designated an ORF whose function remains uncertain. The CDR3 extends over 12 amino acids. Trimming removed 4 bases at V and 5 bases at J, with 6 bases between. CDR3 DNA sequence: TGCGCCAGCAGTCGAAGCGATCAGCCCCAGCATTTT. Encoded protein: CASSRSDQPQHF.

This clone was seen only a few times. The rearrangement links TRBV29-1 to TRBJ1-1; D possibly corresponds to TRBD1 (5 bases). V lost 7 bases and J 0 bases, leaving 12 bases between the germline ends. This CDR3 has 13 residues. Germline CDR1 is SQVTM and CDR2 is ANQGSEA. CDR3: CSAEGALNTEAFF. In nucleotides, the CDR3 is TGCAGCGCCGAAGGGGCGTTGAACACTGAAGCTTTCTTT.

This clone was seen more than once but under ten times. V gene TRBV21-1 combines with J gene TRBJ2-5; the table's D call of TRBD2 was not tested on the DNA. TRBV21-1 is described as a pseudogene. There are 16 residues in the CDR3. The CDR3 DNA sequence: TGTGCCAGCAGCAAAGCGCTGCGGGAGTATATGGAGACCCAGTACTTC. It translates to CASSKALREYMETQYF.

The CDR3 DNA is TGTGCCAGCAGACCGACAGGGGTCTATGGCTACACCTTC. This translates into CASRPTGVYGYTF. This chain uses TRBV5-6 with TRBJ1-2; 8 bases line up with TRBD1. Unmatched junction bases numbered 4, after V lost 5 bases and J lost 4 bases. Germline CDR1 is SGHDT and CDR2 is YYEEEE. The CDR3 extends over 13 amino acids.

The rearrangement links TRBV29-1 to TRBJ2-7; D is perhaps TRBD1 or TRBD2 (5 bases each). Trimming shortened V by 4 bases and J by 7 bases, and 17 bases separated the two germline ends. This CDR3 has 13 residues. CDR1 and CDR2 (germline): SQVTM, ANQGSEA. As DNA, the CDR3 is TGCAGCGTTGGGTATCTTGGGACGCGGGAGCAGTACTTC. This translates into CSVGYLGTREQYF.

For the CDR3, the DNA is TGTGCCAGCAGTTTATCGGAACCAGATACGCAGTATTTT. It yields the protein CASSLSEPDTQYF. The chain recombines TRBV27 with TRBJ2-3; D is undetermined. CDR3 size: 13 residues. Germline V gene lookup returns CDR1 MNHEY and CDR2 SMNVEV (reference sequence). The ends were cut back, 0 bases at V and 4 bases at J, with 5 bases in the middle.

The chain is built from TRBV5-1 and TRBJ1-1; tentative D call: TRBD1 (6 bases). Germline CDR1 SGHRS, CDR2 YFSETQ. This CDR3 has 14 residues. The germline V and J ends were trimmed by 4 bases and 4 bases, with 14 bases remaining between them. The CDR3: CASSPADRATEAFF. The CDR3 DNA reads TGCGCCAGCAGCCCGGCGGACAGAGCCACTGAAGCTTTCTTT.